The rows below give T cell receptor beta chains drawn from one sample of a study of T-cell reconstitution after alpha-beta-depleted transplantation in children. TCRdb re-analysed the PCR reads in MiXCR, keeping a single row per CDR3 protein. The sample lists roughly 200,000 distinct CDR3 sequences; 6.5% to 7.5% were seen once. The material was PBMCs from the stem cell graft donor, obtained from the stem cell graft. These receptors were collected from a human donor who donated a stem cell graft to a child with Wiskott-Aldrich syndrome. CDR3s include the opening cysteine and the closing phenylalanine or tryptophan. D genes are given only for firm matches. Size is omitted from some rows. Given values are once, few, many or a class for expanded clones.

d_gene | j_gene | v_gene | abundance | CDR3nt | CDR3aa
NA | TRBJ2-7 | TRBV7-9 | many | TGTGCCAGCAGCTCCCTTAATACCTACGAGCAGTACTTC | CASSSLNTYEQYF
NA | TRBJ1-5 | TRBV30 | few | TGTGCCTGGAGTGGACAGGACAATCAGCCCCAGCATTTT | CAWSGQDNQPQHF
NA | TRBJ2-4 | TRBV5-1 | many | TGCGCCAGCAGCTTGGAGGGGACCAAAAACATTCAGTACTTC | CASSLEGTKNIQYF
NA | TRBJ1-1 | TRBV20-1 | many | TGCAGTGCTGGGGGACCGGACACTGAAGCTTTCTTT | CSAGGPDTEAFF
NA | TRBJ1-5 | TRBV10-2 | many | TGCGCCAGCAGTGATCGGAGTCCCTATCAGCCCCAGCATTTT | CASSDRSPYQPQHF
TRBD1 | TRBJ2-2 | TRBV28 | many | TGTGCCAGCAGTTTGACAGGGAAGGCCGGGGAGCTGTTTTTT | CASSLTGKAGELFF
NA | TRBJ1-2 | TRBV7-2 | once | TGTGCCAGCAGACCGGACAGCTATGGCTACACCTTC | CASRPDSYGYTF
TRBD2 | TRBJ2-1 | TRBV10-3 | NA | TGTGCCATCAGTGAGCGGCTAGCGGGCCTGGACAATGAGCAGTTCTTC | CAISERLAGLDNEQFF
TRBD1 | TRBJ1-5 | TRBV7-8 | many | TGTGCCAGCAGCGCCCAATACACAGGGGATCAGCCCCAGCATTTT | CASSAQYTGDQPQHF
NA | TRBJ1-2 | TRBV29-1 | few | TGCAGCGTCCATGGGACGATCTCCCAATCTTATGGCTACACCTTC | CSVHGTISQSYGYTF
NA | TRBJ2-1 | TRBV24-1 | many | TGTGCCACGACAGAGAATGAGCAGTTCTTC | CATTENEQFF
TRBD1 | TRBJ1-1 | TRBV29-1 | many | TGCAGCGTTTTCCCCTATGACAGGGACAGCACTGAAGCTTTCTTT | CSVFPYDRDSTEAFF
NA | TRBJ2-4 | TRBV6-2/TRBV6-3 | few | TGTGCCAGCAGGCCTACAGGGGCCAAAAACATTCAGTACTTC | CASRPTGAKNIQYF
NA | TRBJ2-7 | TRBV3-1 | many | TGTGCCAGCAGCCAAAAAGGAGGGACCGAGCAGTACTTC | CASSQKGGTEQYF
NA | TRBJ1-5 | TRBV10-3 | many | TGTGCCATCAGAGGCGGACGGGAGCAGCCCCAGCATTTT | CAIRGGREQPQHF
TRBD1 | TRBJ1-1 | TRBV7-2 | many | TGTGCCAGCAGCTCTGAGGGACAGGGGGGCAATGAAGCTTTCTTT | CASSSEGQGGNEAFF
NA | TRBJ2-4 | TRBV12-3/TRBV12-4 | many | TGTGCCAGCAGTTTAGATATCAGGGGAGGGAAAAACATTCAGTACTTC | CASSLDIRGGKNIQYF
NA | TRBJ2-3 | TRBV9 | NA | TGTGCCAGCAGCCCCGGACACTCCCTCACAGATACGCAGTATTTT | CASSPGHSLTDTQYF
NA | TRBJ1-6 | TRBV5-1 | many | TGCGCCAGCAGCTTGTCGACTACGAACTTCAATTCACCCCTCCACTTT | CASSLSTTNFNSPLHF
TRBD1 | TRBJ1-5 | TRBV6-1 | few | TGTGCCAGCAGTGCCCCACCCGGGACAGGGTACCATCAGCCCCAGCATTTT | CASSAPPGTGYHQPQHF
NA | TRBJ1-5 | TRBV2 | many | TGTGCCAGCACCCAGAATGGGTTCCAGCATTTT | CASTQNGFQHF
TRBD2 | TRBJ2-3 | TRBV5-1 | many | TGCGCCAGCAGCCCCGGACTAGCGGGGGCAGATACGCAGTATTTT | CASSPGLAGADTQYF
NA | TRBJ2-5 | TRBV12-3/TRBV12-4 | many | TGTGCCAGCAGTCCCTGGGACCTAGAAGAGACCCAGTACTTC | CASSPWDLEETQYF
TRBD2 | TRBJ2-5 | TRBV7-2 | NA | TGTGCCAGCAGCCCAAGGACTAGCGGGGTCCCGACAGAGACCCAGTACTTC | CASSPRTSGVPTETQYF
NA | TRBJ2-7 | TRBV12-3/TRBV12-4 | many | TGTGCCAGCAGTCTTGGGTTATACGAGCAGTACTTC | CASSLGLYEQYF
TRBD1 | TRBJ2-5 | TRBV5-5 | many | TGTGCCAGCAGCTTAAGGGGGCTAGAGACCCAGTACTTC | CASSLRGLETQYF
NA | TRBJ2-2 | TRBV5-1 | many | TGCGCCAGCAAACAGTGGGACACAACCGGGGAGCTGTTTTTT | CASKQWDTTGELFF
TRBD1 | TRBJ1-1 | TRBV6-5 | many | TGTGCCAGTGGGGGGCGGACAGGAAGCACTGAAGCTTTCTTT | CASGGRTGSTEAFF
NA | TRBJ2-6 | TRBV7-9 | many | TGTGCCAGCAGCAACACGGGTAGGGCCAACGTCCTGACTTTC | CASSNTGRANVLTF
TRBD1 | TRBJ2-5 | TRBV5-1 | many | TGCGCCAGCAGCTTGCGAGGGACAGTGGAGGAGACCCAGTACTTC | CASSLRGTVEETQYF
NA | TRBJ1-4 | TRBV4-2 | many | TGTGCCAGCAGCCAAGAGAGAAATGAAAAACTGTTTTTT | CASSQERNEKLFF
NA | TRBJ2-5 | TRBV7-2 | many | TGTGCCAGCGGGGAACAAGAGACCCAGTACTTC | CASGEQETQYF
NA | TRBJ2-1 | TRBV2 | many | TGTGCCAGTGTGGCGGTCCTCTCCTACAATGAGCAGTTCTTC | CASVAVLSYNEQFF
TRBD2 | TRBJ2-5 | TRBV10-3 | NA | TGTGCCATCAGCGGGGGGGGTTGGGAGACCCAGTACTTC | CAISGGGWETQYF
NA | TRBJ1-2 | TRBV7-9 | many | TGTGCCAGCAGCTTAGCTGAGGGGCTCGGCTACACCTTC | CASSLAEGLGYTF
NA | TRBJ2-1 | TRBV7-2 | many | TGTGCCAGCAGCTCCGCCGGGTGGTTAGATGAGCAGTTCTTC | CASSSAGWLDEQFF
TRBD1 | TRBJ2-1 | TRBV6-2/TRBV6-3 | many | TGTGCCAGCAGTACCCAGGGGGCTGGGCGAAATGAGCAGTTCTTC | CASSTQGAGRNEQFF
TRBD1 | TRBJ1-1 | TRBV11-2 | few | TGTGCCAGCAGGACAGACAGGGTATTCGGGGAAGCTTTCTTT | CASRTDRVFGEAFF
NA | TRBJ1-1 | TRBV12-3/TRBV12-4 | many | TGTGCCAGCAGTACCTCGGGACTTTTGAACACTGAAGCTTTCTTT | CASSTSGLLNTEAFF
TRBD2 | TRBJ2-2 | TRBV29-1 | many | TGCAGCGTCGCGTTTCTAGCGGGAGGGCTTGCCGGGGAGCTGTTTTTT | CSVAFLAGGLAGELFF
NA | TRBJ2-5 | TRBV5-4 | many | TGTGCCAGCAGCCCGGTAGGGTCGCAAGAGACCCAGTACTTC | CASSPVGSQETQYF
TRBD2 | TRBJ2-1 | TRBV5-1 | few | TGCGCCAGCAGCTTGCCAAGCGGGGGCCTAAGCTCCTACAATGAGCAGTTCTTC | CASSLPSGGLSSYNEQFF
TRBD2 | TRBJ2-1 | TRBV10-3 | NA | TGTGCCTTCAGTTTACGAGGACTAGCGGGAGGGAGCTCCTACAATGAGCAGTTCTTC | CAFSLRGLAGGSSYNEQFF
TRBD1 | TRBJ2-6 | TRBV12-3/TRBV12-4 | NA | TGTGCCAGCAGTCTACCGACGCAGGGGGCGTTTGCTGGGGCCAACGTCCTGACTTTC | CASSLPTQGAFAGANVLTF
TRBD1 | TRBJ2-7 | TRBV14 | NA | TGTGCCAGCAGCCAGGCGACAGGGTCAGCCTACGAGCAGTACTTC | CASSQATGSAYEQYF
TRBD1 | TRBJ2-3 | TRBV11-3 | many | TGTGCCAGCAGCCAGACAGGGTCTAGCACAGATACGCAGTATTTT | CASSQTGSSTDTQYF
TRBD1 | TRBJ1-6 | TRBV7-2 | many | TGTGCCAGCAGCCTCGGGACAGGACAGACCCTCCACTTT | CASSLGTGQTLHF
TRBD1 | TRBJ1-5 | TRBV12-3/TRBV12-4 | NA | TGTGCCAGCAGCCCCGGGACAGGCTACAATCAGCCCCAGCATTTT | CASSPGTGYNQPQHF
NA | TRBJ1-3 | TRBV12-3/TRBV12-4 | many | TGTGCCACTACAGGGACCTGGGGCACCATATATTTT | CATTGTWGTIYF
NA | TRBJ1-3 | TRBV12-3/TRBV12-4 | many | TGTGCCAGCAGTTCCATGTTGGGAAACACCATATATTTT | CASSSMLGNTIYF
TRBD1 | TRBJ1-4 | TRBV29-1 | many | TGCAGCGCAAGCCGGGACAGGGGGAGTGAAAAACTGTTTTTT | CSASRDRGSEKLFF
TRBD2 | TRBJ2-1 | TRBV20-1 | many | TGCAGTGCTAGAAACCCGGGACTAGCGGACAATGAGCAGTTCTTC | CSARNPGLADNEQFF
NA | TRBJ1-5 | TRBV30 | few | TGTGCCTGGAGTGTAGCAGGGAATCAGCCCCAGCATTTT | CAWSVAGNQPQHF
TRBD2 | TRBJ2-1 | TRBV4-1 | NA | TGCGCCAGCAGCCAAACTCTAGCGGGGGGGCCCGACAATGAGCAGTTCTTC | CASSQTLAGGPDNEQFF
NA | TRBJ2-7 | TRBV5-1 | many | TGCGCCAGCAGCGCGGACCGATACGAGCAGTACTTC | CASSADRYEQYF
TRBD2 | TRBJ2-5 | TRBV24-1 | many | TGTGCCACCAGTGATTCGCGACTAGCGGATCAAGAGACCCAGTACTTC | CATSDSRLADQETQYF
NA | TRBJ1-5 | TRBV20-1 | many | TGCAGTGCTAGACTTCAGGGGAGCAATCAGCCCCAGCATTTT | CSARLQGSNQPQHF
NA | TRBJ1-1 | TRBV5-1 | many | TGCGCCAGCAGGACCGGGACCAACACTGAAGCTTTCTTT | CASRTGTNTEAFF
NA | TRBJ2-7 | TRBV10-2 | many | TGCGCCAGCAGTTTAACCGACGAACCGCGGAGTATCGGGCAGTACTTC | CASSLTDEPRSIGQYF